These T cell receptor beta chains were read from a single sample in a study of blood T cell repertoires in COVID-19. Measured with immunoSEQ multiplex PCR; TCRdb has only the in-frame clones, and not every one. The repertoire has 120,000 or so clones, around three quarters of them found once; the top ten carry approximately 2%. Source material: peripheral blood. All receptors derive from a woman aged 70-85 years with acute or convalescent COVID-19. The CDR3 runs from the conserved cysteine through the conserved F or W. The order of the fields is V gene, J gene, D gene, clone size, CDR3 DNA, CDR3 protein. The D gene is left open where the match is weak. Size values are once, few and many counts, or a class for expanded clones, and some rows have none.

TRBV2	TRBJ2-7	TRBD1	.	TGTGCCAGCAGTCGGGACAGCTCCTACGAGCAGTACTTC	CASSRDSSYEQYF
TRBV5-5	TRBJ1-2	.	.	TGTGCCAGCAGCACTGTTAACTATGGCTACACCTTC	CASSTVNYGYTF
TRBV19	TRBJ1-1	.	.	TGTGCCAGTAGTAACGTTCAGGGCTATCCCATGAACACTGAAGCTTTCTTT	CASSNVQGYPMNTEAFF
TRBV4-1	TRBJ1-1	TRBD1	few	TGCGCCAGCAGCTTGACAGGGTTGTTTACTGAAGCTTTCTTT	CASSLTGLFTEAFF
TRBV19	TRBJ2-5	TRBD2	.	TGTGCCAGTAGTATAGGGCCTAGCGGGGGTCAAGAGACCCAGTACTTC	CASSIGPSGGQETQYF
TRBV2	TRBJ2-3	.	.	TGTGCCAGCAGTGAGGCTAGCGCAGATACGCAGTATTTT	CASSEASADTQYF
TRBV19	TRBJ1-5	TRBD1	.	TGTGCCAGTAGTATGGGGACAGCGAATCAGCCCCAGCATTTT	CASSMGTANQPQHF
TRBV7-2	TRBJ1-6	.	once	TGTGCCAGCAGCTTAGTCGCCCGAGGCCTGTTATCGGATAATTCACCCCTCCACTTT	CASSLVARGLLSDNSPLHF
TRBV5-1	TRBJ1-5	.	.	TGCGCCAGCAGCTTGGACAGTTATAGCAATCAGCCCCAGCATTTT	CASSLDSYSNQPQHF
TRBV30	TRBJ2-7	TRBD2	once	TGTGCCTGGAGTGATGGGCTAGCGGGAGCCGAGCAGTACTTC	CAWSDGLAGAEQYF
TRBV21-1	TRBJ2-7	.	.	TGTGCCAGCAGCAAAGTTTTAGCGGCTCTAGGGAAATACGAGCAGTACTTC	CASSKVLAALGKYEQYF
TRBV3-1/TRBV3-2	TRBJ2-1	TRBD2	few	TGTGCCAGCAGCCGCGGGACTAGCGGGAGATCCTACAATGAGCAGTTCTTC	CASSRGTSGRSYNEQFF
TRBV3-1/TRBV3-2	TRBJ2-3	.	.	TGTGCCAGCAGCCAAGACAAAATCACAGATACGCAGTATTTT	CASSQDKITDTQYF
TRBV21-1	TRBJ2-3	.	few	TGTGCCAGCAGCAAACCATCACTAGCGGTAGGGAGCACAGATACGCAGTATTTT	CASSKPSLAVGSTDTQYF
TRBV27	TRBJ2-1	TRBD2	.	TGTGCCAGCAGTTCTAGCGGGACCTTCAATGAGCAGTTCTTC	CASSSSGTFNEQFF
TRBV19	TRBJ2-2	TRBD1	.	TGTGCCAGTAGCACGGGACAGGGGACCGGGGAGCTGTTTTTT	CASSTGQGTGELFF
TRBV7-9	TRBJ2-7	TRBD1	.	TGTGCCAGCAGCTTAGGGACAGGGGGCGGCGACGAGCAGTACTTC	CASSLGTGGGDEQYF
TRBV2	TRBJ2-1	TRBD2	.	TGTGCCAGTGAGACTAGCGGGGGGGCAAATGAGCAGTTCTTC	CASETSGGANEQFF
TRBV2	TRBJ1-1	TRBD1	.	TGTGCCAGCAGCCTACAGGGGAGAGGAGCTTTCTTT	CASSLQGRGAFF
TRBV19	TRBJ2-3	TRBD2	.	TGTGCCAGTAGTAATATACTAGCGGGAGTAGGGGCAGATACGCAGTATTTT	CASSNILAGVGADTQYF
TRBV4-2	TRBJ2-1	TRBD2	.	TGTGCCAGCAGCCCGGGAAGCGGGGGGGACAATGAGCAGTTCTTC	CASSPGSGGDNEQFF
TRBV5-1	TRBJ1-3	TRBD1	.	TGCGCCAGCAGCTGGGACAGGGCAGACACCATATATTTT	CASSWDRADTIYF
TRBV5-1	TRBJ2-5	.	once	TGCGCCAGCAGCTTGGGAGATTCGAAGACCCAGTACTTC	CASSLGDSKTQYF
TRBV6-4	TRBJ2-3	.	.	TGTGCCAGCAGAGTTTTTCGACAGGACACAGATACGCAGTATTTT	CASRVFRQDTDTQYF
TRBV4-2	TRBJ1-3	.	.	TGTGCCAGCAGCCAAGATCCCGGGTTCCAGGCGGGAGGAAACACCATATATTTT	CASSQDPGFQAGGNTIYF
TRBV27	TRBJ2-2	TRBD2	.	TGTGCCAGCACAAGGACTAGCAAGAACACCGGGGAGCTGTTTTTT	CASTRTSKNTGELFF
TRBV6-5	TRBJ1-1	.	.	TGTGCCAGCAGTTACTCCTTTAGTCCGATGAACACTGAAGCTTTCTTT	CASSYSFSPMNTEAFF
TRBV30	TRBJ1-1	TRBD1	.	TGTGCCTGGAGAAGGGACAGGGACACTGAAGCTTTCTTT	CAWRRDRDTEAFF
TRBV30	TRBJ1-1	.	.	TGTGCCTGGAGTGTCCTACCCCCCGCCCTGAACACTGAAGCTTTCTTT	CAWSVLPPALNTEAFF
TRBV21-1	TRBJ2-7	.	.	TGTGCCAGCAGCAGAAGGACTAGCGGGATCAACCCCCTCTACGAGCAGTACTTC	CASSRRTSGINPLYEQYF
TRBV12-1	TRBJ2-7	.	.	TGTGCCAGCAGCCCTAACTACGAGCAGTACTTC	CASSPNYEQYF
TRBV19	TRBJ2-7	TRBD2	.	TGTGCCAGTAGCCCTAGCGGGAGCTCCTACGAGCAGTACTTC	CASSPSGSSYEQYF
TRBV19	TRBJ2-7	TRBD1	.	TGTGCCAGTAGTACGAGGACAGGGGGGGCCTACGAGCAGTACTTC	CASSTRTGGAYEQYF
TRBV15	TRBJ2-6	.	.	TGTGCCACCAGCACCCGGTCTGGGGCCAACGTCCTGACTTTC	CATSTRSGANVLTF
TRBV3-1/TRBV3-2	TRBJ1-4	.	.	TGTGCCAGCAGCCAAGCGGACACCAGAATTACTAATGAAAAACTGTTTTTT	CASSQADTRITNEKLFF
TRBV19	TRBJ2-7	.	.	TGTGCCAGTAGAGTCGGGACACTTTACGAGCAGTACTTC	CASRVGTLYEQYF
TRBV18	TRBJ2-7	TRBD1	.	TGTGCCAGCTCACCCCGACAGGGGGCTGCCGAGCAGTACTTC	CASSPRQGAAEQYF
TRBV29-1	TRBJ2-7	TRBD1	.	TGCAGCGTTGGACTACAGGGGGGCGAGCAGTACTTC	CSVGLQGGEQYF
TRBV2	TRBJ2-7	TRBD2	.	TGTGCCAGCAGTGGACTAGCCTCCTTCTCCTACGAGCAGTACTTC	CASSGLASFSYEQYF
TRBV4-1	TRBJ1-6	.	.	TGCGCCAGCAGCCAAGGTGCAGAGAGGAATTCACCCCTCCACTTT	CASSQGAERNSPLHF
TRBV5-6	TRBJ2-3	TRBD1	.	TGTGCCAGCAGCTTGTTTAGACGACAGGGAGATATCACAGATACGCAGTATTTT	CASSLFRRQGDITDTQYF
TRBV5-1	TRBJ1-1	.	once	TGCGCCAGCAGCTTGGCATTGGGACATATGAACACTGAAGCTTTCTTT	CASSLALGHMNTEAFF
TRBV11-3	TRBJ1-1	.	.	TGTGCCAGCAGCCGGGACACCAACACTGAAGCTTTCTTT	CASSRDTNTEAFF
TRBV6-5	TRBJ1-1	TRBD1	.	TGTGCCAGCAGCGGCGGAGGGGGCCACACTGAAGCTTTCTTT	CASSGGGGHTEAFF
TRBV3-1/TRBV3-2	TRBJ2-7	TRBD2	.	TGTGCCAGCAGTGATTGGTTGGTCGGGACTAGCGGATCCTACGAGCAGTACTTC	CASSDWLVGTSGSYEQYF
TRBV12-3/TRBV12-4	TRBJ1-2	.	.	TGTGCCACTCAACTCAGGTCCAACTATGGCTACACCTTC	CATQLRSNYGYTF
TRBV6-4	TRBJ2-2	.	few	TGTGCCAGCAGTCCCCAGGGAAGCGGGGAGCTGTTTTTT	CASSPQGSGELFF
TRBV4-3	TRBJ1-1	.	.	TGCGCCAGCAGCCTTCACAACACAGGGAACACTGAAGCTTTCTTT	CASSLHNTGNTEAFF
TRBV29-1	TRBJ1-1	TRBD1	.	TGCAGCGTGGGACAGGGGGGGAACACTGAAGCTTTCTTT	CSVGQGGNTEAFF
TRBV2	TRBJ1-1	.	.	TGTGCCAGCAGTTTTTACAGGGAAGGAGCTTTCTTT	CASSFYREGAFF
TRBV7-4	TRBJ1-4	TRBD1	.	TGTGCCAGCAGCTTAGGGGGGACAGGGGACGAAAAACTGGTTTTT	CASSLGGTGDEKLVF
TRBV28	TRBJ2-1	.	.	TGTGCCAGCAGCCTAGACGATGAGCAGTTCTTC	CASSLDDEQFF
TRBV6-6	TRBJ2-2	.	few	TGTGCCAGCAGAGCCCAGGGGGGTACCGGGGAGCTGTTTTTT	CASRAQGGTGELFF
TRBV27	TRBJ2-7	.	few	TGTGCCAGCCGGACCAGGGGCTACGAGCAGTACTTC	CASRTRGYEQYF
TRBV20-1	TRBJ2-1	TRBD2	.	TGCAGTGCTAGTTCTAGCGGAGGATACAATGAGCAGTTCTTC	CSASSSGGYNEQFF
TRBV6-6	TRBJ2-2	TRBD1	.	TGTGCCAGCAGGACAGGGCGGACCGGGGAGCTGTTTTTT	CASRTGRTGELFF
TRBV19	TRBJ1-1	.	few	TGTGCCAGTAGTTGGACAAGGAACACTGAAGCTTTCTTT	CASSWTRNTEAFF
TRBV19	TRBJ2-7	.	few	TGTGCCAGTAGTGCGTCCTCCTACGAGCAGTACTTC	CASSASSYEQYF
TRBV6-2/TRBV6-3	TRBJ1-1	TRBD1	once	TGTGCCAGCAGTCCAAGACAGGGGCCAACTCTAATGAACACTGAAGCTTTCTTT	CASSPRQGPTLMNTEAFF
TRBV6-1	TRBJ2-4	.	.	TGTGCCAGCAGTGAATACGGCGGGGCGGCCAAAAACATTCAGTACTTC	CASSEYGGAAKNIQYF